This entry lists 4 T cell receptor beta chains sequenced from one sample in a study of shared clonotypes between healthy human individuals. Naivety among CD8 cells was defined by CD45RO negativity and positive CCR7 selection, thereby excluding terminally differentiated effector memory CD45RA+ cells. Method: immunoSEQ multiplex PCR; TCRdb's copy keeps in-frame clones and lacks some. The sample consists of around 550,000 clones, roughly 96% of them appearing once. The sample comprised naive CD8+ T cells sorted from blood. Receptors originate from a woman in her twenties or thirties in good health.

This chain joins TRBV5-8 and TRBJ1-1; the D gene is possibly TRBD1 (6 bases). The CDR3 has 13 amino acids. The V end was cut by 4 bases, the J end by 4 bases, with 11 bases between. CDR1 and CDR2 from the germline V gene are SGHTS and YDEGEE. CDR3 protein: CASSITGTTEAFF. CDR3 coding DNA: TGTGCCAGCAGCATCACAGGGACCACTGAAGCTTTCTTT.

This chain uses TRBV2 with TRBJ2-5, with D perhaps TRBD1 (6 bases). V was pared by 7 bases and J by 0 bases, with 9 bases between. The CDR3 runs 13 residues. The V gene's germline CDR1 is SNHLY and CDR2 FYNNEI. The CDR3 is CASMGANQETQYF. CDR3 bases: TGTGCCAGCATGGGGGCGAACCAAGAGACCCAGTACTTC.

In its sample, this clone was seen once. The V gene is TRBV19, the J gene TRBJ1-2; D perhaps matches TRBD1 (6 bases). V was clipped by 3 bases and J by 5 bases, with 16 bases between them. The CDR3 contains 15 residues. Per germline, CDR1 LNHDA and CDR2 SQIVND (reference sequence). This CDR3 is CASSIRQGHRYGYTF. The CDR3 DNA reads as TGTGCCAGTAGTATCCGCCAGGGGCACAGGTATGGCTACACCTTC.

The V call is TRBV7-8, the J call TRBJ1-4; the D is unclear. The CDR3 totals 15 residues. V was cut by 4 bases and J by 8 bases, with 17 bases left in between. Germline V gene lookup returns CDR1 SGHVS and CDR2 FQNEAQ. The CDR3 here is CASSSLGGRGEKLFF. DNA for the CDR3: TGTGCCAGCAGCTCATTGGGAGGGCGCGGGGAAAAACTGTTTTTT.